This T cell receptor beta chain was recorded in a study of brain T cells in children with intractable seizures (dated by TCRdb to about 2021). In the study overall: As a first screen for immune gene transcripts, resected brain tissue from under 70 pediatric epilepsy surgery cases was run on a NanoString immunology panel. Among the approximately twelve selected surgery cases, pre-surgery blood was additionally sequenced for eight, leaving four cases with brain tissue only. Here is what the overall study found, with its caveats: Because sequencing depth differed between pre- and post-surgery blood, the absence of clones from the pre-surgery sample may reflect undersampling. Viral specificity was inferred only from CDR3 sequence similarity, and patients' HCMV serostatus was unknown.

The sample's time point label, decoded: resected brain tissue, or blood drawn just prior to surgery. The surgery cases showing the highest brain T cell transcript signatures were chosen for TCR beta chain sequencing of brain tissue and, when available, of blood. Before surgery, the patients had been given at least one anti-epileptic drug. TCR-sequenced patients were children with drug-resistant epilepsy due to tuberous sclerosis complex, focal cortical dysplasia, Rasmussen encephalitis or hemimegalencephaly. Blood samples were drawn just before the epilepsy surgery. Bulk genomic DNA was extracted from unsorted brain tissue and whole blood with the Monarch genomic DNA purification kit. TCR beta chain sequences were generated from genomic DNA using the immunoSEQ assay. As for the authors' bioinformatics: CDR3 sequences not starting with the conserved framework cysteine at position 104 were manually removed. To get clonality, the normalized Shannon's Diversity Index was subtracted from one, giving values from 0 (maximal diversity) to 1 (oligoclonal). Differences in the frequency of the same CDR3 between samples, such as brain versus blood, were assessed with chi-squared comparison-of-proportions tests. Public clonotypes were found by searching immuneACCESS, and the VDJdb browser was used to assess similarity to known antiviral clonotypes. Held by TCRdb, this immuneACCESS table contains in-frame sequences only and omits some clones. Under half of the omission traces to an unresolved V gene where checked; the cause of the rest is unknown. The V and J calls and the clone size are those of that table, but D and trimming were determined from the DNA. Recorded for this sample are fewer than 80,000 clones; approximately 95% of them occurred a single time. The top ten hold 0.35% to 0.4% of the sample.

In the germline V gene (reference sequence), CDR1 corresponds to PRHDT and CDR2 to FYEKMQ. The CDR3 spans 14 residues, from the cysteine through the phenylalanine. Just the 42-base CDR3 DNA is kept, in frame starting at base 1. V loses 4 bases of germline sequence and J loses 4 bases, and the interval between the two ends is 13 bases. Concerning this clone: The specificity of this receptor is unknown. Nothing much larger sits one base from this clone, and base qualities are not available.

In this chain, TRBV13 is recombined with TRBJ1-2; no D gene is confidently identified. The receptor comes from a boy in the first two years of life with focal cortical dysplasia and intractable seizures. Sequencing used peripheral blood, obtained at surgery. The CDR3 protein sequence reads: CASSSTEGSYGYTF. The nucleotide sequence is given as TGTGCCAGCAGCTCCACCGAAGGGTCCTATGGCTACACCTTC.